These T cell receptor beta chains were read from a single sample in a study of T cell repertoires in cytomegalovirus infection. A single record per CDR3 protein comes from TCRdb applying MiXCR to the reads. The sample yields 310,000 or so distinct CDR3 sequences, more than 20% seen once. No antigens are known for them. Material: cultured PBMCs, obtained from culture after CMV antigen stimulation. The source of these receptors is a human donor in good health (CMV status not recorded). Some clones in this sample may be carry-over from other donors' samples. Each CDR3 is given with its conserved first and last residue. A D gene is named only where the DNA matches it firmly. Clone sizes are given selectively: once, few, many, or a class where the clone is expanded.

CDR3 DNA	CDR3 protein	J gene	V gene	D gene	clone size
TGTGCCAGCAGCTTAACGCCGGGAGTATACAATGAGCAGTTCTTC	CASSLTPGVYNEQFF	TRBJ2-1	TRBV7-2	-	many
TGTGCCAGCAGCTTCGGGACAGGGGATCTCTTCACAGATACGCAGTATTTT	CASSFGTGDLFTDTQYF	TRBJ2-3	TRBV7-6	TRBD1	-
TGTGCCACCAGTGATGGGACACCCTATGGCTACACCTTC	CATSDGTPYGYTF	TRBJ1-2	TRBV24-1	-	-
TGTGCCAGCAGCCTAAGGGGGGATAACACCGGGGAGCTGTTTTTT	CASSLRGDNTGELFF	TRBJ2-2	TRBV7-2	-	-
TGTGCCAGCAGCCGTACAGCAGGGATCTATGGCTACACCTTC	CASSRTAGIYGYTF	TRBJ1-2	TRBV7-2	-	many
TGTGCCAGCAGCTTAGGGGTCCAGGGAAGCGATACGCAGTATTTT	CASSLGVQGSDTQYF	TRBJ2-3	TRBV7-2	-	-
TGTGCCAGCAGAGTTACTAGCGGGACCCAAGAGACCCAGTACTTC	CASRVTSGTQETQYF	TRBJ2-5	TRBV7-9	TRBD2	-
TGTGCCAGTAGTCAACAGGGGGGCGAGCAGTACTTC	CASSQQGGEQYF	TRBJ2-7	TRBV19	TRBD1	few
TGTGCCAGCAGCCAAGTAGGGATCTATGGCTACACCTTC	CASSQVGIYGYTF	TRBJ1-2	TRBV14	-	-
TGCAGTGCCCCAGAGAGGAATGAGCAGTTCTTC	CSAPERNEQFF	TRBJ2-1	TRBV20-1	-	-
TGTGCCAGCGGAGGACAGGGGAAGGCCGGGGAGCTGTTTTTT	CASGGQGKAGELFF	TRBJ2-2	TRBV11-3	TRBD1	-
TGTGCCAGCAGCGGGGGGACGGGGCGCGAGCAGTACTTC	CASSGGTGREQYF	TRBJ2-7	TRBV7-2	-	few
TGTGCCAGCAGTTTGAACAGGGGGATCTATGGCTACACCTTC	CASSLNRGIYGYTF	TRBJ1-2	TRBV12-3/TRBV12-4	TRBD1	-
TGTGCCAGCAGTCCGGAAGGGACAATACAGCATTTT	CASSPEGTIQHF	TRBJ1-5	TRBV6-1	-	few
TGTGCCAGCAGCTTAGCCGGCTCGGCCATATATTTT	CASSLAGSAIYF	TRBJ1-3	TRBV7-6	-	few
TGCAGTGTGTCACCAGGGACCCATCAGCCCCAGCATTTT	CSVSPGTHQPQHF	TRBJ1-5	TRBV20-1	-	few
TGTGCCAGCAGCTTGGCTGGACTAGGTACGGATGAGCAGTTCTTC	CASSLAGLGTDEQFF	TRBJ2-1	TRBV5-4	TRBD2	-
TGTGCCAGCAGCCCCTTAGCGGGAAGAAACATTCAGTACTTC	CASSPLAGRNIQYF	TRBJ2-4	TRBV7-2	TRBD2	many
TGTGCCTGGACCGGACAGAGCTACGGAAACACCATATATTTT	CAWTGQSYGNTIYF	TRBJ1-3	TRBV30	-	-
TGTGCCAGCAGCTTATCTGAGATTAAAGCTTTCTTT	CASSLSEIKAFF	TRBJ1-1	TRBV7-9	-	-
TGCAGCGTCCTGACAGCGAGCACAGATACGCAGTATTTT	CSVLTASTDTQYF	TRBJ2-3	TRBV29-1	-	-
TGCAGTGCTAGAGAGGACAATGAGCAGTTCTTC	CSAREDNEQFF	TRBJ2-1	TRBV20-1	-	-